Shown below are 5 T cell receptor beta chains from a single sample sequenced in a study of T cells in tumors and immune-related adverse events. Sequenced by immunoSEQ multiplex PCR; TCRdb stores in-frame clones only, minus some. The table lists about 24,000 clones, just over 90% of them singletons. Sequencing used lymph node tissue, obtained from a patient treated with anti-PD-1 therapy. These TCRs come from a female donor with metastatic renal cell carcinoma.

J is TRBJ2-7 and V is TRBV2, with 9 bases that match TRBD1. This CDR3 comprises 14 residues. Germline V lookup: CDR1 SNHLY, CDR2 FYNNEI. V trimming: 3 bases; J trimming: 5 bases; junction bases outside the gene matches: 5. This CDR3 is CASSDPGQGDEQYF. The DNA of the CDR3 is TGTGCCAGCAGTGATCCGGGACAGGGCGACGAGCAGTACTTC. Looking up the rest from reference TRBV2 and TRBJ2-7 gives the full variable domain: EPEVTQTPSHQVTQMGQEVILRCVPISNHLYFYWYRQILGQKVEFLVSFYNNEISEKSEIFDDQFSVERPDGSNFTLKIRSTKLEDSAMYFCASSDPGQGDEQYFGPGTRLTVT.

J is TRBJ2-7 and V is TRBV7-6, with 7 bases aligning to TRBD2. Germline lookup yields CDR1 SGHVS and CDR2 FNYEAQ. With V trimmed by 5 bases and J by 6 bases, 4 bases remained unmatched. CDR3 length: 12 residues. Here the CDR3 reads CASSPPGGEQYF. As DNA, the CDR3 is TGTGCCAGCAGCCCACCGGGAGGCGAGCAGTACTTC.

The rearrangement joins TRBV11-2 to TRBJ2-2; D possibly matches TRBD1 or TRBD2 (6 bases each). The germline V and J ends were trimmed by 0 bases and 6 bases, with 20 bases remaining between them. The CDR3 is made up of 18 amino acids. Germline V gives CDR1 SGHAT, CDR2 FQNNGV. CDR3 region: CASSLDRGPGPGPGELFF. The CDR3, as DNA: TGTGCCAGCAGCTTAGATCGGGGGCCGGGACCTGGCCCCGGGGAGCTGTTTTTT.

This clone was recorded a few times. The chain has TRBV23-1 and TRBJ1-1, with D uncertain. TRBV23-1 is an open reading frame, and its role is uncertain. Trimming shortened V by 7 bases and J by 1 base, and 10 bases separated the two germline ends. CDR3 length equals 13 residues. This chain's CDR3 is CASTKSRNTEAFF. Here the CDR3 DNA reads TGCGCCAGCACTAAATCAAGGAACACTGAAGCTTTCTTT.

J is TRBJ2-3 and V is TRBV6-6, with D unclear. Trimming shortened V by 4 bases and J by 5 bases, and 16 bases separated the two germline ends. The CDR3 consists of 15 residues. Germline CDR1 reads MNHNY; CDR2 reads SVGAGI (reference sequence). The CDR3 is CASSSPIPARDTQYF. Written as DNA, the CDR3 is TGTGCCAGCAGTTCCCCCATACCAGCAAGAGATACGCAGTATTTT.